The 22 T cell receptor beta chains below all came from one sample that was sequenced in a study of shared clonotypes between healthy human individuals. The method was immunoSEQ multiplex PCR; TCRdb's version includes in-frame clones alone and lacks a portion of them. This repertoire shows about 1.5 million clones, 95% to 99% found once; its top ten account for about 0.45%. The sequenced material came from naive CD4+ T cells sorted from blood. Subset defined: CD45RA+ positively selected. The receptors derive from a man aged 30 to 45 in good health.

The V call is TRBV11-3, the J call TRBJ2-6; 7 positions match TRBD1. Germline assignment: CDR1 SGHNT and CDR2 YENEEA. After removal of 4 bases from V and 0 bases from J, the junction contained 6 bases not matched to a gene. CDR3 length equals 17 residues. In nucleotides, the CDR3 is TGTGCCAGCAGCTCCACGACAGGGACCTCTGGGGCCAACGTCCTGACTTTC. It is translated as CASSSTTGTSGANVLTF.

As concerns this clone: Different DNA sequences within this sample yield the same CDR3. The CDR3 spells CASSQETGVGYGYTF. The CDR3 DNA follows: TGCGCCAGCAGCCAAGAGACAGGAGTAGGGTATGGCTACACCTTC. This chain uses TRBV4-1 with TRBJ1-2, with D maybe TRBD1 (6 bases). The CDR3 is 15 amino acids. Germline-derived CDR1 and CDR2 are MGHRA and YSYEKL. V was cut by 0 bases and J by 5 bases, with 13 bases left in between.

DNA of the CDR3: TGTGCCAGCAGCTTACTTACCTCGACTAGCGGGAGCTCCTACGAGCAGTACTTC. As protein: CASSLLTSTSGSSYEQYF. This chain uses TRBV7-8 with TRBJ2-7, with 12 bases lining up with TRBD2. CDR1 is SGHVS and CDR2 is FQNEAQ in the germline V gene. Germline trimming cut 2 bases from V and 0 bases from J; bases unmatched to any gene: 8. This CDR3 is built from 18 residues.

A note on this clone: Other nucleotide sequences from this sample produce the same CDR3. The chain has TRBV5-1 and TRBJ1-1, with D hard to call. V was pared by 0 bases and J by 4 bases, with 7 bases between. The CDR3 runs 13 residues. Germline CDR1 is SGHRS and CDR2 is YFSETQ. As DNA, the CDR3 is TGCGCCAGCAGCTTGGAGGGAGGCACTGAAGCTTTCTTT. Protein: CASSLEGGTEAFF.

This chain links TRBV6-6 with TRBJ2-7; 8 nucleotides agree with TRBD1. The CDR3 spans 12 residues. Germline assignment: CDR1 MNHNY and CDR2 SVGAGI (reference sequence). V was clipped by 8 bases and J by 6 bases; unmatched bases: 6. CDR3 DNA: TGTGCCAGCTCGGACAGGGTGGTCGAGCAGTACTTC. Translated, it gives CASSDRVVEQYF.

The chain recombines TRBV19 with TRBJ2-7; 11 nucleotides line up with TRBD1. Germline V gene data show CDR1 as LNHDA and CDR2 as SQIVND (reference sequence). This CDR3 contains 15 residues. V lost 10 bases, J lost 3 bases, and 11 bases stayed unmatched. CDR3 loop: CATQPTGTGGYEQYF. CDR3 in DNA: TGTGCCACCCAACCTACCGGGACAGGGGGCTACGAGCAGTACTTC.

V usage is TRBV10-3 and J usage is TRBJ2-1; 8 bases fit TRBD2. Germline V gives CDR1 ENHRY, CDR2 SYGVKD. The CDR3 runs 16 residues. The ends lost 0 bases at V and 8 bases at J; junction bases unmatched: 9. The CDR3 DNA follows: TGTGCCATCAGTGAGTCTCCCAGCGGGAGTCGAGATGAGCAGTTCTTC. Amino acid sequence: CAISESPSGSRDEQFF.

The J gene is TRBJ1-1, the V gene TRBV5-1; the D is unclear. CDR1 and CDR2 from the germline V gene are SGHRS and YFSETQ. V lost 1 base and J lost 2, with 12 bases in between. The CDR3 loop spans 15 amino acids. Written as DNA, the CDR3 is TGCGCCAGCAGCTTGAGCGGGGAACTCAACACTGAAGCTTTCTTT. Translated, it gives CASSLSGELNTEAFF.

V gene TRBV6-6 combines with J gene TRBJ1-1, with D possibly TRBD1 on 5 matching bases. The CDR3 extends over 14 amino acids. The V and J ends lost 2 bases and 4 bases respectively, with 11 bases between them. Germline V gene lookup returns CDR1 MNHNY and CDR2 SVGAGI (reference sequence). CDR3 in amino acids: CASSYLKGTTEAFF. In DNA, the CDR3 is TGTGCCAGCAGTTACCTAAAGGGGACCACTGAAGCTTTCTTT.

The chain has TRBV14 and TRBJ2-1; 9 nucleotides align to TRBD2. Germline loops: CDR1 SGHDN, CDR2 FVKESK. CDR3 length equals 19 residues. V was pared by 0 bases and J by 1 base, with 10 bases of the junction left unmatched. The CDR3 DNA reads TGTGCCAGCAGCCAAGATCCCCGACTAGCGGTTTCATCCTACAATGAGCAGTTCTTC. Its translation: CASSQDPRLAVSSYNEQFF. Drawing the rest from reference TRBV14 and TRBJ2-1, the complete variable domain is EAGVTQFPSHSVIEKGQTVTLRCDPISGHDNLYWYRRVMGKEIKFLLHFVKESKQDESGMPNNRFLAERTGGTYSTLKVQPAELEDSGVYFCASSQDPRLAVSSYNEQFFGPGTRLTVL.

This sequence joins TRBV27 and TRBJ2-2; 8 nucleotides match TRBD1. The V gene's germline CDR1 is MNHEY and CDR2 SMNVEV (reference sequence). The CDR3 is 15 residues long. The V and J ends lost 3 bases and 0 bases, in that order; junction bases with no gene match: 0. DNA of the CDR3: TGTGCCAGCAGTTTGGGACAGGCGAACACCGGGGAGCTGTTTTTT. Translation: CASSLGQANTGELFF.

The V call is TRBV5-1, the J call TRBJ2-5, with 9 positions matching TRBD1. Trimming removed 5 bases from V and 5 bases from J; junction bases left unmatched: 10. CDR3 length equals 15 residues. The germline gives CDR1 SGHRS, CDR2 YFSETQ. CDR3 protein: CASSFGDRDRETQYF. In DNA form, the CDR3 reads TGCGCCAGCAGTTTTGGGGACAGGGATAGGGAGACCCAGTACTTC.

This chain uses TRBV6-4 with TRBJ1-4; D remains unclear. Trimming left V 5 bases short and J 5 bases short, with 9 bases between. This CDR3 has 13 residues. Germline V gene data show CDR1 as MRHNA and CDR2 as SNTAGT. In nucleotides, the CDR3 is TGTGCCAGCAGTCCCAGGTTAAATGAAAAACTGTTTTTT. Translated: CASSPRLNEKLFF.

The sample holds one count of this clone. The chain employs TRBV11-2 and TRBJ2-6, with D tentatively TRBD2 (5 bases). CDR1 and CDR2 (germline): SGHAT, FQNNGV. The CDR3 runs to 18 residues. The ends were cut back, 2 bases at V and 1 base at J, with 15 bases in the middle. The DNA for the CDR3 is TGTGCCAGCAGCTTATCCCCGGGAAGGCCTTCTGGGGCCAACGTCCTGACTTTC. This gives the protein CASSLSPGRPSGANVLTF.

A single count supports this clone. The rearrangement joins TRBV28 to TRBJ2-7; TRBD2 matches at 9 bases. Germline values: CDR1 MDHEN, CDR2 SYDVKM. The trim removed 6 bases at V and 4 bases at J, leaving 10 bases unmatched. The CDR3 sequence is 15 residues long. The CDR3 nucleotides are TGTGCCAGCAGCCCCTTAGCGGGAGAATCGTACGAGCAGTACTTC. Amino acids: CASSPLAGESYEQYF.

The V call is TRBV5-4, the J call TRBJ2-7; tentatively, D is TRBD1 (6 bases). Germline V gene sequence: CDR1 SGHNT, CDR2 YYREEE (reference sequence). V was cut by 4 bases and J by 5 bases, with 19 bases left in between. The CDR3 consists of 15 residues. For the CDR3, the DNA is TGTGCCAGCAGCCCCGGGACAACGTGGTCTAACGAGCAGTACTTC. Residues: CASSPGTTWSNEQYF.

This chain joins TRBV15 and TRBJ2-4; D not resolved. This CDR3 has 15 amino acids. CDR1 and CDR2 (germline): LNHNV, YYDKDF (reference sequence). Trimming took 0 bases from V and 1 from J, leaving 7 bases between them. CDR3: CATSRDPQAKNIQYF. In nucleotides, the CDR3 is TGTGCCACCAGCAGAGATCCACAGGCCAAAAACATTCAGTACTTC.

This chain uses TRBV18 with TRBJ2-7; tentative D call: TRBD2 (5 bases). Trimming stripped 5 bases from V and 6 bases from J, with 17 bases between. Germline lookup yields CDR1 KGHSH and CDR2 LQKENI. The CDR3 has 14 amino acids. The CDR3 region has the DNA TGTGCCAGCTCATCAAAGGGTGGGAGAGCCGAGCAGTACTTC. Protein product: CASSSKGGRAEQYF. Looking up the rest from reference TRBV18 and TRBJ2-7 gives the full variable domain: NAGVMQNPRHLVRRRGQEARLRCSPMKGHSHVYWYRQLPEEGLKFMVYLQKENIIDESGMPKERFSAEFPKEGPSILRIQQVVRGDSAAYFCASSSKGGRAEQYFGPGTRLTVT.

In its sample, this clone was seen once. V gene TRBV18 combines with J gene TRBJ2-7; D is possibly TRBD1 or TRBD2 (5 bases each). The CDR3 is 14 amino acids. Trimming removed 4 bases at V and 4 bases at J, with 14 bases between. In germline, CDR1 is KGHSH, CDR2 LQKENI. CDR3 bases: TGTGCCAGCTCACTCGGGACGGGGATTTACGAGCAGTACTTC. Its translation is CASSLGTGIYEQYF.

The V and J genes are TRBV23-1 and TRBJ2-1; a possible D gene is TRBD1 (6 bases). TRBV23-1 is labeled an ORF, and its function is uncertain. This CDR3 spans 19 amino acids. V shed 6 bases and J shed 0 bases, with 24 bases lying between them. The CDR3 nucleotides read TGCGCCAGCAGACAAATACAGGGTTTCAAGTGGGGCTCCTACAATGAGCAGTTCTTC. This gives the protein CASRQIQGFKWGSYNEQFF.

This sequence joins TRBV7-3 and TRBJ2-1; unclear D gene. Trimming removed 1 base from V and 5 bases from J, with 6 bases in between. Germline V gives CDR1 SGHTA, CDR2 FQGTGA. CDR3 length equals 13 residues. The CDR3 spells CASSLRFDNEQFF. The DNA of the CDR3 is TGTGCCAGCAGCTTAAGGTTTGACAATGAGCAGTTCTTC.

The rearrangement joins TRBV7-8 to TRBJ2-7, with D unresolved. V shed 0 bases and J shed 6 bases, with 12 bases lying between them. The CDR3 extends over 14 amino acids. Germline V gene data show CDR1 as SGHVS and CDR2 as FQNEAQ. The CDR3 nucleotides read TGTGCCAGCAGCTTAGCGGGCGGAGTAGCCGAGCAGTACTTC. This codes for CASSLAGGVAEQYF. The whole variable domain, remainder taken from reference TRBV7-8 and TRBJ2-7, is GAGVSQSPRYKVAKRGQDVALRCDPISGHVSLFWYQQALGQGPEFLTYFQNEAQLDKSGLPSDRFFAERPEGSVSTLKIQRTQQEDSAVYLCASSLAGGVAEQYFGPGTRLTVT.